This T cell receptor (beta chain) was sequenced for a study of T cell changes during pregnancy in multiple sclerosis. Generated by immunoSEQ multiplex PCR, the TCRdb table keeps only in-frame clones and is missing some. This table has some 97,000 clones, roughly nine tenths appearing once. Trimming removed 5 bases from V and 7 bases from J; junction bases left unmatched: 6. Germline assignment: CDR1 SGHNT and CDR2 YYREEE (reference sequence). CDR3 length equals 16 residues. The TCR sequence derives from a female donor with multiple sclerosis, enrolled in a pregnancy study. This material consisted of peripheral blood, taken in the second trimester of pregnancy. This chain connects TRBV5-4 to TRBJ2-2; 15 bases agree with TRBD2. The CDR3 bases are TGTGCCAGCAGTCGAGGGACTAGCGGGAGGATCGGGGAGCTGTTTTTT. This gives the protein CASSRGTSGRIGELFF.